Below, 23 T cell receptor beta chains from the same sample are listed, as sequenced in a study of cytomegalovirus exposure and HLA in healthy donors. Amplification used 60 Vbeta primers and 13 Jbeta primers. Libraries were prepared by immunoSEQ multiplex PCR; TCRdb keeps only in-frame clonotypes and omits some of them. The data contain 170,000 or so clones, around four fifths of them singletons. The sample taken for sequencing was PBMCs. These receptors originate from a woman aged 45-60 years in good health and CMV-seropositive.

V usage is TRBV7-2 and J usage is TRBJ2-1; 9 nucleotides match TRBD1. Germline values: CDR1 SGHTA, CDR2 FQGNSA. The CDR3 spans 16 residues. The V gene end was trimmed by 5 bases and the J gene end by 0 bases; junction bases not matched to a gene: 5. In nucleotides, the CDR3 is TGTGCCAGCAGCCCCGACAGGGGGTTCTCCTACAATGAGCAGTTCTTC. This translates into CASSPDRGFSYNEQFF.

The chain joins TRBV7-2 to TRBJ1-1; no clear D. The CDR3 loop spans 12 amino acids. Germline values: CDR1 SGHTA, CDR2 FQGNSA. V was trimmed by 1 base and J by 8 bases, leaving 8 bases between them. The CDR3 region is CASSLEQPEAFF. The CDR3 DNA follows: TGTGCCAGCAGCTTAGAACAGCCCGAAGCTTTCTTT.

J is TRBJ2-7 and V is TRBV4-1; 10 positions agree with TRBD2. Germline trimming cut 2 bases from V and 4 bases from J; bases unmatched to any gene: 5. The CDR3 consists of 15 residues. CDR1 and CDR2 (germline): MGHRA, YSYEKL. CDR3 protein: CASSQSSGGLYEQYF. In DNA, the CDR3 is TGCGCCAGCAGCCAATCTAGCGGGGGACTGTACGAGCAGTACTTC.

The chain has TRBV7-3 and TRBJ2-3; 9 positions agree with TRBD2. CDR1 SGHTA and CDR2 FQGTGA come from the germline V gene. Unmatched junction bases numbered 11, after V lost 1 base and J lost 6 bases. The CDR3 has 17 amino acids. The CDR3 nucleotides are TGTGCCAGCAGCTTAAATCCGGGACTAGCATCGTCGGATACGCAGTATTTT. Protein sequence: CASSLNPGLASSDTQYF.

The chain joins TRBV27 to TRBJ2-5, with 10 positions matching TRBD1. The DNA matches TRBJ2-7 better at its end, which makes the J call doubtful. This CDR3 contains 16 residues. The germline V gene has CDR1 MNHEY and CDR2 SMNVEV (reference sequence). The CDR3 protein is CASSLGRGTGAYEQYF. CDR3 nucleotide sequence: TGTGCCAGCAGTTTGGGCCGAGGGACAGGGGCTTACGAGCAGTACTTC.

V is TRBV6-1 and J is TRBJ1-5; TRBD1 matches at 7 bases. This CDR3 is 13 amino acids long. CDR1 and CDR2 from the germline V gene are MNHNS and SASEGT. J lost 5 bases, V lost 4 bases, and 2 bases had no gene match. The CDR3 DNA sequence: TGTGCCAGCAGTGCGCAGGGGGATCAGCCCCAGCATTTT. Amino acid sequence: CASSAQGDQPQHF.

V is TRBV9 and J is TRBJ2-1; TRBD2 agrees at 8 bases. The CDR3 consists of 13 residues. Germline V CDR1 and CDR2: SGDLS, YYNGEE. Losses at the gene ends were 7 bases for V and 4 bases for J; bases not matched to a gene: 4. The DNA for the CDR3 is TGTGCCAGCGCGGGGGGCCTTTACAATGAGCAGTTCTTC. Its translation is CASAGGLYNEQFF.

This chain links TRBV6-5 with TRBJ1-3; D remains ambiguous. The V gene lost 6 bases and the J gene lost 0 bases, with 12 bases spanning the gap. Germline V gives CDR1 MNHEY, CDR2 SVGAGI. This CDR3 has 15 amino acids. The CDR3 loop reads CASSRTESSGNTIYF. CDR3 DNA: TGTGCCAGCAGCCGCACCGAGAGCTCTGGAAACACCATATATTTT.

This clone has a handful of counts. The genes are TRBV7-2 and TRBJ1-2; 9 bases agree with TRBD1. Germline-derived CDR1 and CDR2 are SGHTA and FQGNSA. J was trimmed by 6 bases and V by 1 base; bases with no gene match: 9. The CDR3 runs 16 residues. In nucleotides, the CDR3 is TGTGCCAGCAGCTTAGGGACAGGGGCGGCTATAGATGGCTACACCTTC. This codes for CASSLGTGAAIDGYTF.

V and J are TRBV4-2 and TRBJ2-2; TRBD2 aligns across 7 bases. The V gene's germline CDR1 is LGHNA and CDR2 YNFKEQ. The length of the CDR3 is 17 residues. V shed 1 base and J 1 base; nucleotides not matched to a gene: 6. CDR3 in DNA: TGTGCCAGCAGCCAAGTCAATGTAGCGGGGAACACCGGGGAGCTGTTTTTT. The encoded protein is CASSQVNVAGNTGELFF.

The rearrangement uses TRBV6-6 and TRBJ1-2; D is perhaps TRBD1 (6 bases). Germline V gene sequence: CDR1 MNHNY, CDR2 SVGAGI (reference sequence). Deletions cut 4 bases from V and 6 bases from J, with 9 bases between. This CDR3 spans 12 amino acids. The CDR3 DNA follows: TGTGCCAGCAGTTCCTACAGGGATGGCTACACCTTC. Its translation: CASSSYRDGYTF.

This clone appeared a few times. J is TRBJ2-7 and V is TRBV10-3; 8 bases map to TRBD2. The V gene's germline CDR1 is ENHRY and CDR2 SYGVKD. The length of the CDR3 is 14 residues. V lost 8 bases and J lost 0; bases outside the gene matches: 6. In DNA, the CDR3 is TGTGCCATCTCTCGGGGGGGGAGCTCCTACGAGCAGTACTTC. It codes for CAISRGGSSYEQYF.

V gene TRBV28 combines with J gene TRBJ1-5, with 8 bases lining up with TRBD1. The CDR3 runs to 20 residues. CDR1 and CDR2 from the germline V gene are MDHEN and SYDVKM. With 2 bases clipped from V and 4 bases from J, the junction kept 19 bases outside the gene matches. This CDR3 is CASSLMSFRTGRRKNQPQHF. The CDR3 DNA reads as TGTGCCAGCAGTTTAATGTCGTTTCGGACAGGGAGAAGGAAAAATCAGCCCCAGCATTTT.

The genes are TRBV5-1 and TRBJ2-6, with TRBD1 matching 8 bases. J lost 0 bases, V lost 3 bases, and 2 bases had no gene match. CDR1 and CDR2 (germline): SGHRS, YFSETQ. This CDR3 has 16 residues. The CDR3 DNA reads as TGCGCCAGCAGCTGGGACAGGAGCTCTGGGGCCAACGTCCTGACTTTC. Its protein is CASSWDRSSGANVLTF. The full variable domain, in which reference TRBV5-1 and TRBJ2-6 provide the parts outside the CDR3, is KAGVTQTPRYLIKTRGQQVTLSCSPISGHRSVSWYQQTPGQGLQFLFEYFSETQRNKGNFPGRFSGRQFSNSRSEMNVSTLELGDSALYLCASSWDRSSGANVLTFGAGSRLTVL.

Here the CDR3 DNA reads TGTGCCAGCAGGTTCAGGGATCACGAGACCCAGTACTTC. It codes for CASRFRDHETQYF. The V gene is TRBV28, the J gene TRBJ2-5; D is possibly TRBD1 (5 bases). The CDR3 extends over 13 amino acids. CDR1 and CDR2 from the germline V gene are MDHEN and SYDVKM. The germline V and J ends were trimmed by 6 bases and 5 bases, with 13 bases remaining between them.

The V call is TRBV13, the J call TRBJ2-1; TRBD2 is a possible D gene (6 bases). V was clipped by 3 bases and J by 5 bases, with 14 bases between them. Per germline, CDR1 PRHDT and CDR2 FYEKMQ (reference sequence). The CDR3 spans 15 residues. The DNA of the CDR3 is TGTGCCAGCAGCTTGGGCGCGGGGCAAGACAATGAGCAGTTCTTC. This gives the protein CASSLGAGQDNEQFF.

The V call is TRBV19, the J call TRBJ2-1; 7 bases map to TRBD1. The junction had 9 bases not matched to a gene; V was cut back by 6 bases and J by 4 bases. Germline V gene lookup returns CDR1 LNHDA and CDR2 SQIVND (reference sequence). The CDR3 length is 15 residues. The CDR3 is CASRVDGTAYNEQFF. CDR3 in DNA: TGTGCCAGTAGGGTGGACGGGACAGCGTACAATGAGCAGTTCTTC.

This clone was observed once. V and J are TRBV29-1 and TRBJ2-3, with unresolved D. Germline lookup yields CDR1 SQVTM and CDR2 ANQGSEA. Trimming pared 5 bases from V and 2 bases from J, leaving 8 bases between. The CDR3 runs 12 residues. The chain's CDR3 is CSVLAHTDTQYF. As DNA, the CDR3 is TGCAGCGTTTTAGCCCACACAGATACGCAGTATTTT.

This clone occurred a few times. The CDR3 loop reads CATSSSSRDRAHGYTF. The CDR3 DNA is TGTGCCACCAGCTCCTCCTCCCGGGACAGGGCCCATGGCTACACCTTC. This chain links TRBV15 with TRBJ1-2; 9 bases match TRBD1. This CDR3 spans 16 amino acids. Germline CDR1 LNHNV, CDR2 YYDKDF (reference sequence). Trimming removed 5 bases from V and 6 bases from J; junction bases left unmatched: 13. The variable domain in full, completed from reference TRBV15 and TRBJ1-2, reads DAMVIQNPRYQVTQFGKPVTLSCSQTLNHNVMYWYQQKSSQAPKLLFHYYDKDFNNEADTPDNFQSRRPNTSFCFLDIRSPGLGDTAMYLCATSSSSRDRAHGYTFGSGTRLTVV.

This clone is a singleton in its sample. This rearrangement joins TRBV7-3 to TRBJ1-1; TRBD1 might be the D (5 bases). The V gene lost 3 bases and the J gene lost 3 bases, with 11 bases spanning the gap. The CDR3 consists of 14 residues. Germline assignment: CDR1 SGHTA and CDR2 FQGTGA. The CDR3 nucleotides read TGTGCCAGCAGCTTCCAGGGATTAGACACTGAAGCTTTCTTT. Its translation is CASSFQGLDTEAFF.

The V and J genes are TRBV6-5 and TRBJ2-3; 10 bases fit TRBD2. The ends lost 10 bases at V and 3 bases at J; junction bases unmatched: 4. Germline assignment: CDR1 MNHEY and CDR2 SVGAGI. The CDR3 covers 13 residues. CDR3 bases: TGTGCCACGAGGACTAGCGGAACAGATACGCAGTATTTT. It yields the protein CATRTSGTDTQYF.

J is TRBJ2-7 and V is TRBV7-2, with TRBD2 matching over 7 bases. The trim removed 6 bases at V and 1 base at J, leaving 9 bases unmatched. CDR1 is SGHTA, CDR2 FQGNSA, per germline. The CDR3 runs 15 residues. Here the CDR3 reads CASSWGGDSSYEQYF. The CDR3 bases are TGTGCCAGCAGTTGGGGGGGGGACTCGTCCTACGAGCAGTACTTC. Full variable domain (rest looked up from reference TRBV7-2 and TRBJ2-7): GAGVSQSPSNKVTEKGKDVELRCDPISGHTALYWYRQSLGQGLEFLIYFQGNSAPDKSGLPSDRFSAERTGGSVSTLTIQRTQQEDSAVYLCASSWGGDSSYEQYFGPGTRLTVT.

The chain is built from TRBV6-1 and TRBJ2-5, with D possibly matching TRBD1 (5 bases). Looked up from germline, CDR1 is MNHNS and CDR2 is SASEGT. The CDR3 has 15 amino acids. V was trimmed by 6 bases and J by 4 bases, leaving 18 bases between them. The CDR3 sequence: CASRGTGWLTETQYF. The CDR3 DNA follows: TGTGCCAGCAGAGGCACAGGTTGGTTAACAGAGACCCAGTACTTC.